These 26 T cell receptor beta chains were sequenced from one sample in a study of T cell responses to AZD1222 COVID-19 vaccine. Measured with immunoSEQ multiplex PCR; TCRdb has only the in-frame clones, and not every one. The repertoire holds about 140,000 clones, around 93% seen once, with approximately 5.3% in the top ten. Here the sequenced sample was peripheral blood, taken on day 0 of AZD1222 vaccination. The receptor set was obtained from an adult in good health.

J is TRBJ1-1 and V is TRBV6-5, with TRBD1 as a possible D gene (5 bases). Looked up from germline, CDR1 is MNHEY and CDR2 is SVGAGI. Trimming shortened V by 0 bases and J by 4 bases, and 12 bases separated the two germline ends. CDR3 length: 15 amino acids. The CDR3 loop is CASSYSRGGPTEAFF. DNA for the CDR3: TGTGCCAGCAGTTACTCGCGGGGGGGACCCACTGAAGCTTTCTTT.

This sequence joins TRBV27 and TRBJ1-6; no clear D gene. V was clipped by 3 bases and J by 4 bases, with 22 bases between them. The CDR3 extends over 19 amino acids. The germline CDR1 and CDR2 sequences are MNHEY and SMNVEV (reference sequence). DNA of the CDR3: TGTGCCAGCAGTTTGAGTACGGCGCTGAAGGGAGAATATAATTCACCCCTCCACTTT. It codes for CASSLSTALKGEYNSPLHF.

The V call is TRBV7-9, the J call TRBJ1-2; 8 nucleotides match TRBD1. The CDR3 extends over 13 amino acids. The V gene end was trimmed by 5 bases and the J gene end by 8 bases; junction bases not matched to a gene: 7. The germline V gene encodes CDR1 SEHNR and CDR2 FQNEAQ (reference sequence). For the CDR3, the DNA is TGTGCCAGCAGCCCCGACAGGGGTGGAGGCTACACCTTC. Translation: CASSPDRGGGYTF.

The chain couples TRBV27 to TRBJ2-2, with a tentative D call TRBD1 (5 bases). The CDR3 consists of 15 residues. Trimming took off 4 bases at V and 4 bases at J, with 13 bases between the two ends. From germline, CDR1 is MNHEY and CDR2 SMNVEV (reference sequence). The chain's CDR3 is CASSWGPKATGELFF. As DNA, the CDR3 is TGTGCCAGCAGTTGGGGCCCCAAGGCCACCGGGGAGCTGTTTTTT.

This clone was observed a few times. The chain joins TRBV5-1 to TRBJ1-3; D uncertain. There are 14 residues in the CDR3. Looked up from germline, CDR1 is SGHRS and CDR2 is YFSETQ. Trimming took 4 bases from V and 8 from J, leaving 16 bases between them. Here the CDR3 DNA reads TGCGCCAGCAGCCCCGGCGGACGGGTATACACCATATATTTT. Translated, it gives CASSPGGRVYTIYF.

The J gene is TRBJ1-3, the V gene TRBV3-1 (or the pseudogene TRBV3-2), with D possibly matching TRBD1 (6 bases). The CDR3 extends over 14 amino acids. CDR1 and CDR2 (germline): LGHDT, YNNKEL (reference sequence). V was cut by 7 bases and J by 4 bases, with 14 bases left in between. The CDR3 sequence: CASTRWGQGNTIYF. The CDR3 region has the DNA TGTGCCAGCACCCGTTGGGGGCAAGGAAACACCATATATTTT.

The rearrangement joins TRBV4-3 to TRBJ2-2; possibly TRBD2 for D (5 bases). The germline V and J ends were trimmed by 0 bases and 7 bases, with 15 bases remaining between them. The length of the CDR3 is 16 residues. In germline, CDR1 is LGHNA, CDR2 YSLEER. In DNA, the CDR3 is TGCGCCAGCAGCCAAGATCCCCGGACTCCGGGCGGGGAGCTGTTTTTT. Its protein is CASSQDPRTPGGELFF.

The V and J genes are TRBV28 and TRBJ1-2; D remains unclear. Per germline, CDR1 MDHEN and CDR2 SYDVKM. V lost 5 bases to trimming and J lost 3 bases, with 10 bases between them. The CDR3 loop spans 13 amino acids. DNA for the CDR3: TGTGCCAGCAGTCCCGCCCGTGACTATGGCTACACCTTC. Translating it yields CASSPARDYGYTF.

The V and J genes are TRBV6-5 and TRBJ1-2, with D unclear. Germline lookup yields CDR1 MNHEY and CDR2 SVGAGI. This CDR3 is built from 16 residues. Trimming stripped 0 bases from V and 2 bases from J, with 13 bases between. The DNA for the CDR3 is TGTGCCAGCAGTTACTCGAGGTTCGGCAAGAACTATGGCTACACCTTC. Translation: CASSYSRFGKNYGYTF.

The chain has TRBV5-4 and TRBJ2-1, with D perhaps assigned TRBD1 or TRBD2 (6 bases each). The CDR3 is 15 residues long. In germline, CDR1 is SGHNT, CDR2 YYREEE (reference sequence). Deletions cut 1 base from V and 7 bases from J, with 15 bases between. The CDR3 spells CASSLLGGPRNEQFF. The CDR3 DNA is TGTGCCAGCAGCTTGCTTGGGGGGCCGAGGAATGAGCAGTTCTTC.

This clone was counted once. The rearrangement uses TRBV6-5 and TRBJ2-1, with TRBD2 matching 7 bases. The CDR3 is made up of 13 amino acids. Germline assignment: CDR1 MNHEY and CDR2 SVGAGI. V dropped 8 bases and J dropped 7; count of bases not matched to a gene: 8. Written as DNA, the CDR3 is TGTGCCAGCCGTAACGGGGGGTGGAATGAGCAGTTCTTC. Its translation is CASRNGGWNEQFF.

This clone was recorded only once. CDR3 residues: CASSPDGGSEAFF. The CDR3 nucleotides are TGTGCCAGCTCACCCGACGGGGGCTCTGAAGCTTTCTTT. The rearrangement uses TRBV18 and TRBJ1-1, with D tentatively TRBD1 (6 bases). Germline-derived CDR1 and CDR2 are KGHSH and LQKENI. There are 13 residues in the CDR3. Trimming took off 3 bases at V and 6 bases at J, with 11 bases between the two ends.

The rearrangement joins TRBV23-1 to TRBJ2-1; D might be TRBD1 (6 bases). TRBV23-1 is recorded as an ORF, its role being uncertain. V lost 6 bases, J lost 7 bases, and 10 bases lay in between. The CDR3 sequence is 12 residues long. The CDR3 DNA reads TGCGCCAGCAGACCGGGACAAAATGAGCAGTTCTTC. Encoded protein: CASRPGQNEQFF.

The chain employs TRBV19 and TRBJ1-1, with D unclear. The CDR3 is 13 amino acids. Trimming removed 10 bases from V and 1 base from J, with 13 bases in between. Germline-derived CDR1 and CDR2 are LNHDA and SQIVND (reference sequence). The CDR3 coding sequence is TGTGCCACCCACATGGCGGGGAACACTGAAGCTTTCTTT. It codes for CATHMAGNTEAFF.

The chain uses TRBV10-1 and TRBJ2-2; weak D call: TRBD2 (5 bases). CDR3 length equals 16 residues. The germline V and J ends were trimmed by 6 bases and 0 bases, with 14 bases remaining between them. From germline, CDR1 is WNHNN and CDR2 SYGVQD (reference sequence). CDR3 sequence (DNA): TGCGCCAGCAGCGGCCGACGGGGAGCGAACACCGGGGAGCTGTTTTTT. This translates into CASSGRRGANTGELFF.

Comments on this clone: The sample has other DNA sequences that encode this CDR3 too. The genes are TRBV9 and TRBJ2-1, with D perhaps matching TRBD2 (6 bases). V shed 0 bases and J shed 6 bases, with 7 bases lying between them. Germline-derived CDR1 and CDR2 are SGDLS and YYNGEE. The CDR3 spans 13 residues. CDR3 nucleotides: TGTGCCAGCAGCGTAGACGGGGGCAATGAGCAGTTCTTC. Protein product: CASSVDGGNEQFF.

This chain uses TRBV7-8 with TRBJ1-1; a weak D match, TRBD1 (5 bases). There are 13 residues in the CDR3. V was pared by 2 bases and J by 4 bases, with 8 bases between. Germline lookup yields CDR1 SGHVS and CDR2 FQNEAQ. As DNA, the CDR3 is TGTGCCAGCAGCTTAATGGGGGGCACTGAAGCTTTCTTT. This encodes CASSLMGGTEAFF.

This clone was seen only once. The gene calls are TRBV4-1 and TRBJ1-5; D is perhaps TRBD1 (5 bases). Deletions cut 4 bases from V and 5 bases from J, with 15 bases between. From germline, CDR1 is MGHRA and CDR2 YSYEKL. CDR3 size: 15 residues. CDR3 protein: CASSLRQNGDQPQHF. CDR3 DNA sequence: TGCGCCAGCAGCCTACGACAGAACGGGGATCAGCCCCAGCATTTT.

The chain has TRBV6-8 and TRBJ2-5; D is undetermined. The germline V gene encodes CDR1 MNHGY and CDR2 SAAAGT. Between the trimmed V and J ends, which lost 4 bases and 5 bases, there was a span of 29 bases. The CDR3 has 19 residues. The DNA of the CDR3 is TGTGCCAGCAGTTCCGACCTTCGTAGACTCAAAAAGTCCAGGGAGACCCAGTACTTC. Its protein product is CASSSDLRRLKKSRETQYF.

As for this clone: Different DNA sequences within this sample yield the same CDR3. The chain has TRBV18 and TRBJ1-1; a weak D match, TRBD1 (5 bases). V lost 3 bases, J lost 2 bases, and 7 bases lay in between. CDR3 length: 13 amino acids. Germline V gives CDR1 KGHSH, CDR2 LQKENI. CDR3 bases: TGTGCCAGCTCACCCCAGGGTAACACTGAAGCTTTCTTT. The encoded protein is CASSPQGNTEAFF. The variable domain in full, completed from reference TRBV18 and TRBJ1-1, reads NAGVMQNPRHLVRRRGQEARLRCSPMKGHSHVYWYRQLPEEGLKFMVYLQKENIIDESGMPKERFSAEFPKEGPSILRIQQVVRGDSAAYFCASSPQGNTEAFFGQGTRLTVV.

This chain uses TRBV6-5 with TRBJ1-3; D is ambiguous. In germline, CDR1 is MNHEY, CDR2 SVGAGI. V lost 6 bases to trimming and J lost 0 bases, with 12 bases between them. The CDR3 covers 15 residues. DNA of the CDR3: TGTGCCAGCAGACCTACTGGATACTCTGGAAACACCATATATTTT. It encodes CASRPTGYSGNTIYF.

The V call is TRBV6-7, the J call TRBJ1-5; a possible D gene is TRBD1 (5 bases). TRBV6-7 is an ORF, with its function uncertain. The CDR3 sequence is 14 residues long. With 9 bases removed from V and 1 base from J, the gap between germline ends came to 13 bases. CDR3 DNA: TGTGCCAGTACTACCCCAGGGAGCAATCAGCCCCAGCATTTT. Translation: CASTTPGSNQPQHF.

This sequence joins TRBV4-3 and TRBJ1-5; 7 bases align to TRBD1. The CDR3 has 15 residues. The germline gives CDR1 LGHNA, CDR2 YSLEER. The ends lost 0 bases at V and 6 bases at J; junction bases unmatched: 5. DNA for the CDR3: TGCGCCAGCAGCCAAGATCGACAGGGAGGTCAGCCCCAGCATTTT. Its translation is CASSQDRQGGQPQHF.

The chain is built from TRBV12-3 or TRBV12-4 and TRBJ2-2; D call uncertain. There are 13 residues in the CDR3. V was cut by 10 bases and J by 1 base, with 10 bases left in between. The CDR3 nucleotides are TGTGCCACCGCTGCCCTGAACACCGGGGAGCTGTTTTTT. This gives the protein CATAALNTGELFF.

Remarks on this clone: Because the CDR3 is missing its conserved closing phenylalanine or tryptophan, this is likely a read error. It is unclear where the CDR3 begins or ends on the DNA, so no DNA is shown, and the CDR3 is as TCRdb lists it. This chain links TRBV6-1 with TRBJ1-6; TRBD1 was called by the table and not checked on the DNA. The CDR3 contains 13 residues when both ends are counted. Germline values: CDR1 MNHNS, CDR2 SASEGT. CDR3 residues: CASSSKQARLTDI.

The rearrangement uses TRBV18 and TRBJ1-5; 7 nucleotides agree with TRBD1. Per germline, CDR1 KGHSH and CDR2 LQKENI. Trimming at V came to 6 bases and at J to 10 bases, leaving 9 bases not matched to a gene. There are 13 residues in the CDR3. CDR3 nucleotide sequence: TGTGCCAGCTCCTACGAGACAGGGCAACCCCAGCATTTT. Translating it yields CASSYETGQPQHF. Full variable domain (missing parts from reference TRBV18 and TRBJ1-5): NAGVMQNPRHLVRRRGQEARLRCSPMKGHSHVYWYRQLPEEGLKFMVYLQKENIIDESGMPKERFSAEFPKEGPSILRIQQVVRGDSAAYFCASSYETGQPQHFGDGTRLSIL.